Following are 23 T cell receptor beta chains from one sample sequenced in a study of blood T cell repertoires in COVID-19 (dated by TCRdb to about 2020). Library preparation was by the immunoSEQ multiplex PCR assay. TCRdb limited this immuneACCESS table to in-frame rearrangements with V and J called. A share of clones is missing; checked studies link under half to unresolved V genes, and the rest is unexplained. This sample gives 95,000 or so clones in total; less than 90% of them show up just once. The top ten clonotypes cover 1% to 1.5% of the sample. Sequenced: peripheral blood. Receptors originate from a man older than 75 with active or convalescent COVID-19.

A word on this clone: Other DNA sequences in the same sample also yield this CDR3. This chain connects TRBV10-3 to TRBJ2-1, with TRBD1 matching 8 bases. In germline, CDR1 is ENHRY, CDR2 SYGVKD. Trimming at V came to 4 bases and at J to 1 base, leaving 0 bases not matched to a gene. This CDR3 has 14 residues. This CDR3 is CAISGQGSYNEQFF. In DNA form, the CDR3 reads TGTGCCATCAGTGGACAGGGGTCCTACAATGAGCAGTTCTTC.

The chain is built from TRBV18 and TRBJ2-6, with 13 bases matching TRBD2. Germline CDR1 and CDR2: KGHSH and LQKENI. The CDR3 has 18 amino acids. The V segment lost 5 bases and the J segment 0 bases; nucleotides outside the gene matches: 4. For the CDR3, the DNA is TGTGCCAGCTCAGCGGGACTAGCGGGAAGCTCTGGGGCCAACGTCCTGACTTTC. Translating gives CASSAGLAGSSGANVLTF.

A note on this clone: The sample contains more than one DNA sequence encoding this CDR3. CDR3 amino acids: CATSGLGDTQYF. The CDR3 nucleotides read TGTGCCACCAGTGGACTAGGGGATACGCAGTATTTT. V and J are TRBV24-1 and TRBJ2-3, with a weak D call TRBD2 (6 bases). In germline, CDR1 is KGHDR, CDR2 SFDVKD. The CDR3 consists of 12 residues. Trimming removed 5 bases at V and 6 bases at J, with 8 bases between.

The chain recombines TRBV5-4 with TRBJ1-2; the match to TRBD1 covers 10 bases. The V gene's germline CDR1 is SGHNT and CDR2 YYREEE (reference sequence). This CDR3 has 15 residues. Germline trimming cut 4 bases from V and 4 bases from J; bases unmatched to any gene: 7. The CDR3 DNA reads TGTGCCAGCAGCCCGGGACAGGGGTCGCCCTATGGCTACACCTTC. Translation gives CASSPGQGSPYGYTF.

V is TRBV7-9 and J is TRBJ1-4; D gene unclear. The CDR3 covers 16 residues. The germline CDR1 and CDR2 sequences are SEHNR and FQNEAQ (reference sequence). V shed 1 base and J shed 3 bases, with 12 bases lying between them. The CDR3, as DNA: TGTGCCAGCAGCTTAGGAGAGGGCCGGGCTAATGAAAAACTGTTTTTT. Residues: CASSLGEGRANEKLFF.

V usage is TRBV6-5 and J usage is TRBJ1-6, with TRBD1 matching 7 bases. This CDR3 has 14 amino acids. The trim removed 6 bases at V and 7 bases at J, leaving 6 bases unmatched. Germline-derived CDR1 and CDR2 are MNHEY and SVGAGI. The CDR3, as DNA: TGTGCCAGCAGCCAACAGGGGTCGAATTCACCCCTCCACTTT. It codes for CASSQQGSNSPLHF.

V and J are TRBV6-1 and TRBJ1-1; weak D call: TRBD1 (5 bases). The V end lost 0 bases, the J end lost 5 bases, and 10 bases lay between the germline ends. The CDR3 contains 14 residues. CDR1 is MNHNS and CDR2 is SASEGT in the germline V gene. The chain's CDR3 is CASSEAPGVTEAFF. Here the CDR3 DNA reads TGTGCCAGCAGTGAAGCGCCGGGGGTAACTGAAGCTTTCTTT.

The chain employs TRBV9 and TRBJ2-1; TRBD2 matches 8 bases. The length of the CDR3 is 16 residues. V gave up 0 bases and J gave up 4 bases; unmatched junction bases: 6. CDR1 and CDR2 (germline): SGDLS, YYNGEE. The DNA for the CDR3 is TGTGCCAGCAGCGTAGGGAGTAGCGGGAATTACAATGAGCAGTTCTTC. Translation gives CASSVGSSGNYNEQFF.

This rearrangement joins TRBV19 to TRBJ2-7; 8 nucleotides align to TRBD1. CDR1 is LNHDA and CDR2 is SQIVND in the germline V gene (reference sequence). The CDR3 totals 14 residues. J was trimmed by 1 base and V by 7 bases; bases with no gene match: 6. The CDR3 here is CASTPNRGSYEQYF. The CDR3 DNA sequence: TGTGCCAGTACTCCTAACAGGGGGTCCTACGAGCAGTACTTC. Full variable domain (missing parts from reference TRBV19 and TRBJ2-7): DGGITQSPKYLFRKEGQNVTLSCEQNLNHDAMYWYRQDPGQGLRLIYYSQIVNDFQKGDIAEGYSVSREKKESFPLTVTSAQKNPTAFYLCASTPNRGSYEQYFGPGTRLTVT.

This rearrangement joins TRBV7-2 to TRBJ2-1, with D uncertain. CDR3 length: 12 residues. Between the trimmed V and J ends, which lost 5 bases and 15 bases, there was a span of 17 bases. Germline loops: CDR1 SGHTA, CDR2 FQGNSA. CDR3 sequence: CASSQLLESPFF. The DNA for the CDR3 is TGTGCCAGCAGCCAATTACTCGAATCCCCGTTCTTC.

This chain joins TRBV6-5 and TRBJ2-3; D call uncertain. The CDR3 totals 15 residues. The V end lost 0 bases, the J end lost 4 bases, and 11 bases lay between the germline ends. In germline, CDR1 is MNHEY, CDR2 SVGAGI. The CDR3 region has the DNA TGTGCCAGCAGTTACTCGGGTCTAGATCCAGATACGCAGTATTTT. Its translation: CASSYSGLDPDTQYF.

J is TRBJ1-3 and V is TRBV9; D gene unclear. Germline CDR1 is SGDLS and CDR2 is YYNGEE. V dropped 0 bases and J dropped 2 bases, with 6 bases sitting between them. The CDR3 has 14 amino acids. The CDR3 coding sequence is TGTGCCAGCAGCGTAGTTCCGGCTGGAAACACCATATATTTT. Translation gives CASSVVPAGNTIYF. The variable domain in full, with the rest retrieved from reference TRBV9 and TRBJ1-3, is DSGVTQTPKHLITATGQRVTLRCSPRSGDLSVYWYQQSLDQGLQFLIQYYNGEERAKGNILERFSAQQFPDLHSELNLSSLELGDSALYFCASSVVPAGNTIYFGEGSWLTVV.

This chain links TRBV9 with TRBJ1-5; no clear D gene. Trimming stripped 3 bases from V and 1 base from J, with 8 bases between. In germline, CDR1 is SGDLS, CDR2 YYNGEE. This CDR3 is built from 14 residues. CDR3 protein: CASSAGQSNQPQHF. The CDR3 nucleotides read TGTGCCAGCAGCGCTGGGCAGAGCAATCAGCCCCAGCATTTT.

The V gene is TRBV3-1 (or the pseudogene TRBV3-2), the J gene TRBJ2-2; D remains ambiguous. CDR1 and CDR2 (germline): LGHDT, YNNKEL (reference sequence). V was clipped by 6 bases and J by 6 bases, with 5 bases between them. This CDR3 region has 11 residues. The CDR3 DNA follows: TGTGCCAGCAGTCCATCCGGGGAGCTGTTTTTT. This codes for CASSPSGELFF.

This sequence joins TRBV28 and TRBJ2-7, with TRBD1 as a possible D gene (6 bases). Trimming removed 5 bases from V and 1 base from J, with 9 bases in between. This CDR3 region has 13 residues. In germline, CDR1 is MDHEN, CDR2 SYDVKM. CDR3: CASSNQGSYEQYF. In DNA form, the CDR3 reads TGTGCCAGCAGTAACCAGGGGTCCTACGAGCAGTACTTC.

A single count supports this clone. The V gene is TRBV11-2, the J gene TRBJ2-7; 10 bases map to TRBD2. The V gene's germline CDR1 is SGHAT and CDR2 FQNNGV. The CDR3 contains 16 residues. V lost 7 bases to trimming and J lost 2 bases; unmatched junction nucleotides: 11. The CDR3 loop is CASNPSGSSPPYEQYF. CDR3 nucleotides: TGTGCCAGCAATCCTAGCGGGAGTTCCCCCCCCTACGAGCAGTACTTC.

This clone showed up just once. In DNA form, the CDR3 reads TGTGCCAGCAGTGAAGGGAGGGCCCCAAGGTCGGAGACCCAGTACTTC. The encoded protein is CASSEGRAPRSETQYF. V gene TRBV25-1 combines with J gene TRBJ2-5; the match to TRBD2 covers 7 bases. The germline CDR1 and CDR2 sequences are MGHDK and SYGVNS. V lost 2 bases and J lost 5; bases outside the gene matches: 11. The CDR3 is 16 residues long.

This chain uses TRBV19 with TRBJ1-5; a possible D gene is TRBD1 (5 bases). CDR1 and CDR2 from the germline V gene are LNHDA and SQIVND (reference sequence). The CDR3 runs to 14 residues. The V gene lost 7 bases and the J gene lost 7 bases, with 17 bases spanning the gap. The chain's CDR3 is CASISGRGGQPQHF. For the CDR3, the DNA is TGTGCCAGTATCTCGGGGAGGGGAGGACAGCCCCAGCATTTT.

The chain carries TRBV6-5 and TRBJ2-7, with D tentatively TRBD2 (6 bases). The CDR3 spans 15 residues. CDR1 is MNHEY, CDR2 SVGAGI, per germline. V was cut by 5 bases and J by 6 bases, with 20 bases left in between. The CDR3 bases are TGTGCCAGCAGTCGTACCGGAGGGGACCGTGGCGAGCAGTACTTC. Protein sequence: CASSRTGGDRGEQYF.

This rearrangement joins TRBV6-5 to TRBJ1-5; perhaps TRBD1 as D (5 bases). Trimming took 6 bases from V and 3 from J, leaving 15 bases between them. Germline V gene data show CDR1 as MNHEY and CDR2 as SVGAGI. The CDR3 has 15 amino acids. This CDR3 is CASSIFRTFNQPQHF. DNA of the CDR3: TGTGCCAGCAGCATCTTTAGGACATTCAATCAGCCCCAGCATTTT.

The rearrangement joins TRBV3-1 (or the pseudogene TRBV3-2) to TRBJ2-7; TRBD2 aligns across 12 bases. The V and J ends lost 4 bases and 0 bases, in that order; junction bases with no gene match: 1. Per the germline V gene, CDR1 is LGHDT and CDR2 is YNNKEL (reference sequence). This CDR3 contains 15 residues. Here the CDR3 reads CASSRLAGVSYEQYF. The DNA of the CDR3 is TGTGCCAGCAGCCGACTAGCGGGAGTCTCCTACGAGCAGTACTTC.

The chain employs TRBV20-1 and TRBJ2-7; D is possibly TRBD2 (6 bases). CDR1 is DFQATT and CDR2 is SNEGSKA in the germline V gene (reference sequence). The CDR3 consists of 11 residues. Trimming shortened V by 3 bases and J by 6 bases, and 9 bases separated the two germline ends. The CDR3 region has the DNA TGCAGTGCTAGTGCCGGGGGCGAGCAGTACTTC. Its protein product is CSASAGGEQYF.

CDR3 DNA sequence: TGTGCCAGTACCCCCCGGGACAGACCTAACTATGGCTACACCTTC. Residues: CASTPRDRPNYGYTF. The chain has TRBV19 and TRBJ1-2, with 7 bases fitting TRBD1. Germline values: CDR1 LNHDA, CDR2 SQIVND (reference sequence). The CDR3 is 15 amino acids. V was pared by 7 bases and J by 0 bases, with 8 bases of the junction left unmatched.